One and the same sample provided the 30 T cell receptor beta chains below, sequenced in a study of T cell responses to AZD1222 COVID-19 vaccine. Produced via immunoSEQ multiplex PCR; TCRdb's table is partial and in-frame only. The table lists fewer than 150,000 clones, approximately 89% of them singletons, with about 4.1% in the top ten. Material: peripheral blood, obtained on day 0 of AZD1222 vaccination. These receptors were taken from an adult in good health.

This chain connects TRBV13 to TRBJ2-3; 8 bases line up with TRBD2. The germline gives CDR1 PRHDT, CDR2 FYEKMQ (reference sequence). After removal of 6 bases from V and 1 base from J, the junction contained 3 bases not matched to a gene. CDR3 size: 14 residues. CDR3: CASSETSGTDTQYF. CDR3 DNA sequence: TGTGCCAGCAGTGAGACTAGCGGCACAGATACGCAGTATTTT.

The rearrangement links TRBV3-1 (or the pseudogene TRBV3-2) to TRBJ1-2, with D possibly being TRBD1 (6 bases). This CDR3 contains 14 residues. V gave up 0 bases and J gave up 14 bases, with 19 bases separating them. CDR1 LGHDT and CDR2 YNNKEL come from the germline V gene (reference sequence). The CDR3 nucleotides read TGTGCCAGCAGCCAAGATTCGGGGGGCTGGGCGTCGACCTTC. This sequence encodes CASSQDSGGWASTF.

This clone was found a few times. The rearrangement uses TRBV7-9 and TRBJ2-7; the D is unclear. Trimming removed 7 bases from V and 6 bases from J, with 19 bases in between. The CDR3 consists of 14 residues. Germline V gives CDR1 SEHNR, CDR2 FQNEAQ (reference sequence). CDR3 bases: TGTGCCAGCACCTCAAAGGACCGACCCCTCGAGCAGTACTTC. It specifies CASTSKDRPLEQYF.

The chain links TRBV6-5 to TRBJ2-2, with D possibly TRBD1 on 7 matching bases. V lost 6 bases and J 8 bases, leaving 16 bases between the germline ends. Per germline, CDR1 MNHEY and CDR2 SVGAGI. The CDR3 extends over 14 amino acids. CDR3 sequence (DNA): TGTGCCAGCAGGAAACAGGGGCGGGGAGGGGAGCTGTTTTTT. Protein sequence: CASRKQGRGGELFF.

The V and J genes are TRBV6-1 and TRBJ2-2; D is ambiguous. Trimming left V 0 bases short and J 3 bases short, with 8 bases between. CDR3 length equals 15 residues. Per germline, CDR1 MNHNS and CDR2 SASEGT. CDR3 nucleotides: TGTGCCAGCAGTGAAGCGGCGACGTACACCGGGGAGCTGTTTTTT. Translation: CASSEAATYTGELFF.

This chain joins TRBV27 and TRBJ1-1; D is perhaps TRBD1 (6 bases). Germline V gene data show CDR1 as MNHEY and CDR2 as SMNVEV (reference sequence). V gave up 5 bases and J gave up 8 bases, with 15 bases separating them. The CDR3 consists of 13 residues. CDR3 DNA: TGTGCCAGCAGTCGTCAGGGGTCTTCGGAAGCTTTCTTT. Translation: CASSRQGSSEAFF.

The chain joins TRBV19 to TRBJ2-7; D might be TRBD1 or TRBD2, each matching 5 bases. This CDR3 has 13 amino acids. From germline, CDR1 is LNHDA and CDR2 SQIVND (reference sequence). Trimming left V 1 base short and J 6 bases short, with 10 bases between. In DNA form, the CDR3 reads TGTGCCAGTAGTATAGTTTCGGGGACCGAGCAGTACTTC. Protein: CASSIVSGTEQYF.

A few counts support this clone. This chain connects TRBV7-8 to TRBJ2-7; 13 nucleotides agree with TRBD2. V shed 5 bases and J 4 bases; nucleotides not matched to a gene: 8. Germline assignment: CDR1 SGHVS and CDR2 FQNEAQ. The CDR3 is 16 amino acids. CDR3 loop: CASSPYRLAGGYEQYF. The CDR3 DNA is TGTGCCAGCAGCCCGTATCGACTAGCGGGGGGTTACGAGCAGTACTTC. Together with reference TRBV7-8 and TRBJ2-7, the CDR3 gives the full variable domain: GAGVSQSPRYKVAKRGQDVALRCDPISGHVSLFWYQQALGQGPEFLTYFQNEAQLDKSGLPSDRFFAERPEGSVSTLKIQRTQQEDSAVYLCASSPYRLAGGYEQYFGPGTRLTVT.

The V call is TRBV2, the J call TRBJ2-1; D tentatively fits TRBD1 or TRBD2 (5 bases each). This CDR3 is 14 amino acids long. Trimming removed 6 bases from V and 12 bases from J, with 21 bases in between. Germline V gives CDR1 SNHLY, CDR2 FYNNEI. For the CDR3, the DNA is TGTGCCAGCAGGAGGGACGGCCTACTGGCGGGGCAGTTCTTC. This encodes CASRRDGLLAGQFF.

The chain carries TRBV7-2 and TRBJ2-7; 11 bases fit TRBD2. CDR3 size: 15 residues. Germline V gives CDR1 SGHTA, CDR2 FQGNSA. The V segment lost 6 bases and the J segment 0 bases; nucleotides outside the gene matches: 4. Here the CDR3 DNA reads TGTGCCAGCAGTAAGACTAGCGGGGCCTCCTACGAGCAGTACTTC. Translated: CASSKTSGASYEQYF.

This sequence joins TRBV28 and TRBJ2-6; no clear D. Trimming took off 6 bases at V and 5 bases at J, with 11 bases between the two ends. This CDR3 comprises 14 residues. CDR1 and CDR2 (germline): MDHEN, SYDVKM. DNA for the CDR3: TGTGCCAGCAGCACCCTCCGGTGGGCCAACGTCCTGACTTTC. As protein: CASSTLRWANVLTF.

The chain's CDR3 is CASSLRGNSPLHF. The CDR3, as DNA: TGTGCCAGCAGTTTACGGGGTAATTCACCCCTCCACTTT. The chain uses TRBV27 and TRBJ1-6; unclear D gene. The CDR3 runs to 13 residues. The germline CDR1 and CDR2 sequences are MNHEY and SMNVEV (reference sequence). Trimming left V 2 bases short and J 6 bases short, with 5 bases between.

CDR3 residues: CASSRQGGSLGEQYF. The CDR3 bases are TGTGCCAGCAGCCGCCAAGGCGGTTCCTTGGGGGAGCAGTACTTC. The rearrangement joins TRBV7-2 to TRBJ2-7; D gene uncertain. This CDR3 region has 15 residues. V dropped 5 bases and J dropped 7 bases, with 21 bases sitting between them. The germline V gene encodes CDR1 SGHTA and CDR2 FQGNSA.

The rearrangement links TRBV30 to TRBJ1-3; D ambiguous. Looked up from germline, CDR1 is GTSNPN and CDR2 is SVGIG (reference sequence). The CDR3 totals 15 residues. V lost 4 bases and J lost 1, with 14 bases in between. The CDR3 region is CAWITKQTSGNTIYF. The CDR3 bases are TGTGCCTGGATCACTAAGCAGACGTCTGGAAACACCATATATTTT.

The V gene is TRBV6-5, the J gene TRBJ2-3, with TRBD1 matching over 7 bases. The CDR3 runs 15 residues. Unmatched junction bases numbered 7, after V lost 6 bases and J lost 1 base. Per germline, CDR1 MNHEY and CDR2 SVGAGI. This chain's CDR3 is CASRREGAGTDTQYF. Here the CDR3 DNA reads TGTGCCAGCAGGCGCGAGGGGGCGGGCACAGATACGCAGTATTTT.

The rearrangement links TRBV7-9 to TRBJ1-4; 7 positions match TRBD1. This CDR3 has 15 amino acids. CDR1 SEHNR and CDR2 FQNEAQ come from the germline V gene (reference sequence). V shed 5 bases and J 3 bases; nucleotides not matched to a gene: 6. CDR3 bases: TGTGCCAGCAGCCTTATAGGGGGCTCTAATGAAAAACTGTTTTTT. This codes for CASSLIGGSNEKLFF. Using reference TRBV7-9 and TRBJ1-4 for the parts outside the CDR3, the full variable domain is DTGVSQNPRHKITKRGQNVTFRCDPISEHNRLYWYRQTLGQGPEFLTYFQNEAQLEKSRLLSDRFSAERPKGSFSTLEIQRTEQGDSAMYLCASSLIGGSNEKLFFGSGTQLSVL.

The chain is built from TRBV14 and TRBJ1-6; the D gene is possibly TRBD1 (5 bases). Germline V gene sequence: CDR1 SGHDN, CDR2 FVKESK. This CDR3 is built from 16 residues. V gave up 3 bases and J gave up 6 bases, with 15 bases separating them. In DNA, the CDR3 is TGTGCCAGCAGCCATTATAGGGGCTTAATTAATTCACCCCTCCACTTT. As protein: CASSHYRGLINSPLHF.

This chain joins TRBV6-5 and TRBJ2-7; D is perhaps TRBD1 or TRBD2 (5 bases each). The CDR3 loop spans 15 amino acids. The germline CDR1 and CDR2 sequences are MNHEY and SVGAGI. V lost 0 bases and J 3 bases, leaving 12 bases between the germline ends. The CDR3, as DNA: TGTGCCAGCAGTTACTCGAGGGACGGGATCTACGAGCAGTACTTC. Its translation: CASSYSRDGIYEQYF.

The V gene is TRBV5-1, the J gene TRBJ1-4, with TRBD1 as a possible D gene (6 bases). This CDR3 is 15 amino acids long. Germline CDR1 SGHRS, CDR2 YFSETQ. Trimming removed 0 bases at V and 4 bases at J, with 10 bases between. The chain's CDR3 is CASSLVGGFNEKLFF. CDR3 bases: TGCGCCAGCAGCTTGGTAGGGGGATTTAATGAAAAACTGTTTTTT.

Only one count was recorded for this clone. This chain links TRBV2 with TRBJ2-5; 8 positions agree with TRBD1. The CDR3 is made up of 13 amino acids. The germline CDR1 and CDR2 sequences are SNHLY and FYNNEI. The V and J ends lost 5 bases and 6 bases, in that order; junction bases with no gene match: 5. In nucleotides, the CDR3 is TGTGCCAGCAGTCGCAGGGGGCTAAAGACCCAGTACTTC. Its protein is CASSRRGLKTQYF. The whole variable domain, filled in from reference TRBV2 and TRBJ2-5, reads EPEVTQTPSHQVTQMGQEVILRCVPISNHLYFYWYRQILGQKVEFLVSFYNNEISEKSEIFDDQFSVERPDGSNFTLKIRSTKLEDSAMYFCASSRRGLKTQYFGPGTRLLVL.

The chain joins TRBV19 to TRBJ2-7, with 7 bases that match TRBD1. Trimming took 6 bases from V and 8 from J; bases not matched to a gene: 13. CDR1 and CDR2 from the germline V gene are LNHDA and SQIVND (reference sequence). This CDR3 contains 14 residues. This CDR3 is CASSRTLDRVQQYF. The DNA for the CDR3 is TGTGCCAGTAGCCGAACCCTCGACAGGGTCCAGCAGTACTTC.

The chain couples TRBV4-2 to TRBJ2-7; 11 bases fit TRBD2. With V trimmed by 1 base and J by 4 bases, 3 bases remained unmatched. There are 15 residues in the CDR3. The germline V gene has CDR1 LGHNA and CDR2 YNFKEQ. The CDR3 DNA reads as TGTGCCAGCAGCCAAGGACTAGCGGGGACGTACGAGCAGTACTTC. It specifies CASSQGLAGTYEQYF.

This clone was detected only a few times. The V and J genes are TRBV4-1 and TRBJ2-5; 8 nucleotides match TRBD1. The trim removed 2 bases at V and 12 bases at J, leaving 8 bases unmatched. Germline assignment: CDR1 MGHRA and CDR2 YSYEKL. The CDR3 is 13 amino acids. CDR3 region: CASSQSVRTGKYF. In DNA, the CDR3 is TGCGCCAGCAGCCAATCGGTCCGGACAGGGAAGTACTTC.

The rearrangement links TRBV6-5 to TRBJ1-2; 12 bases line up with TRBD1. Germline V gives CDR1 MNHEY, CDR2 SVGAGI. J gave up 8 bases and V 0 bases, and 7 bases lay outside the gene matches. The CDR3 is made up of 16 amino acids. CDR3 sequence (DNA): TGTGCCAGCAGTTACTCGATAGGGACAGGGGGCGGAGGCTACACCTTC. This gives the protein CASSYSIGTGGGGYTF.

V usage is TRBV5-6 and J usage is TRBJ2-2, with D perhaps matching TRBD2 (6 bases). V lost 0 bases, J lost 5 bases, and 11 bases lay in between. In germline, CDR1 is SGHDT, CDR2 YYEEEE. This CDR3 region has 15 residues. The CDR3 coding sequence is TGTGCCAGCAGCTTGGTGGAGGGAAGGACCGGGGAGCTGTTTTTT. This gives the protein CASSLVEGRTGELFF.

The J gene is TRBJ1-1, the V gene TRBV6-5; tentatively, D is TRBD1 (6 bases). Trimming shortened V by 6 bases and J by 5 bases, and 10 bases separated the two germline ends. The CDR3 runs to 12 residues. CDR1 is MNHEY and CDR2 is SVGAGI in the germline V gene. CDR3 DNA: TGTGCCAGCAGACCACAGGGTACTGAAGCTTTCTTT. Translation: CASRPQGTEAFF.

The chain has TRBV27 and TRBJ2-7; the D call may be TRBD1 or TRBD2 (5 bases each). CDR3 length equals 15 residues. The germline CDR1 and CDR2 sequences are MNHEY and SMNVEV (reference sequence). Trimming removed 6 bases from V and 2 bases from J, with 17 bases in between. CDR3 DNA: TGTGCCAGCAGGACATCACGGGGCAGTACCTACGAGCAGTACTTC. Translated, it gives CASRTSRGSTYEQYF.

On this clone itself: This sequence may be a read error, since a much larger clone differs from it by one base. V and J are TRBV2 and TRBJ2-7, with TRBD1 as a possible D gene (6 bases). Deletions cut 6 bases from V and 3 bases from J, with 12 bases between. The CDR3 contains 13 residues. Per the germline V gene, CDR1 is SNHLY and CDR2 is FYNNEI. The CDR3 here is CASSLGQYYEQYF. CDR3 coding DNA: TGTGCCAGCAGCCTAGGACAGTACTACGAGCAGTACTTC. Filled out from reference TRBV2 and TRBJ2-7, the complete variable domain reads EPEVTQTPSHQVTQMGQEVILRCVPISNHLYFYWYRQILGQKVEFLVSFYNNEISEKSEIFDDQFSVERPDGSNFTLKIRSTKLEDSAMYFCASSLGQYYEQYFGPGTRLTVT.

V gene TRBV19 combines with J gene TRBJ2-7, with 11 bases matching TRBD2. V was clipped by 3 bases and J by 2 bases; unmatched bases: 12. Germline V CDR1 and CDR2: LNHDA, SQIVND (reference sequence). The CDR3 loop spans 18 amino acids. CDR3 sequence (DNA): TGTGCCAGTAGTATTTTACTAGCGGGAGAGCGGAACCCCTACGAGCAGTACTTC. Encoded protein: CASSILLAGERNPYEQYF.

The V call is TRBV7-9, the J call TRBJ2-3; D remains unclear. The CDR3 contains 19 residues. CDR1 and CDR2 from the germline V gene are SEHNR and FQNEAQ (reference sequence). V dropped 2 bases and J dropped 3 bases, with 24 bases sitting between them. CDR3 sequence reads: CASSLSFAGGNLGTDTQYF. Written as DNA, the CDR3 is TGTGCCAGCAGCTTATCTTTCGCCGGCGGCAACCTGGGGACAGATACGCAGTATTTT.